The sequence of this T cell receptor beta chain was determined in a study of blood T cells in healthy people across ages. Study-wide points: A roughly linear fall in TCR beta diversity per million T cells was seen with increasing age.

V gave up 6 bases and J gave up 8 bases; unmatched junction bases: 4. The V gene's germline CDR1 is SEHNR and CDR2 FQNEAQ (reference sequence). The CDR3 spans 13 residues. Concerning this clonotype: The antigen is undetermined.

Primed by a sample-barcoded 5' primer and a J-beta primer mix, a second PCR proceeded for about 7 to 11 cycles. Every individual sample yielded 3 million or more paired-end reads (each containing CDR3). One entry per CDR3 protein, called by TCRdb with MiXCR from the 5' RACE reads. The table shows 800,000 to 950,000 distinct CDR3 sequences, with under 40% occurring only once. Sequences were obtained from blood. The TCR comes from a young man in good health. V and J are TRBV7-9 and TRBJ1-4, with 9 bases aligning to TRBD1. The CDR3 coding sequence is TGTGCCAGCAGACAGGGGGCGAGGGAAAAACTGTTTTTT. It yields the protein CASRQGAREKLFF. The complete variable domain, with remaining parts taken from reference TRBV7-9 and TRBJ1-4, reads DTGVSQNPRHKITKRGQNVTFRCDPISEHNRLYWYRQTLGQGPEFLTYFQNEAQLEKSRLLSDRFSAERPKGSFSTLEIQRTEQGDSAMYLCASRQGAREKLFFGSGTQLSVL.